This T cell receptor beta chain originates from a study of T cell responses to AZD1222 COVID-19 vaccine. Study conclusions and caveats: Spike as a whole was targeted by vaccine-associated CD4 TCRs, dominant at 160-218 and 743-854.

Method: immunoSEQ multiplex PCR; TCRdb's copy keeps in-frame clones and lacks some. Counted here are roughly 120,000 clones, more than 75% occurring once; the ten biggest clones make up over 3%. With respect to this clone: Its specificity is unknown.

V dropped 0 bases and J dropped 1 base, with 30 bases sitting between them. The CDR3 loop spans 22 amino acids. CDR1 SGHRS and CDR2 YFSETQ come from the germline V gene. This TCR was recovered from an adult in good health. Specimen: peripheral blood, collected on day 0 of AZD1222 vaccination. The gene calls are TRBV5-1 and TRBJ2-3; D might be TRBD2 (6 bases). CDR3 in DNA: TGCGCCAGCAGCTTGGCCCTATTAACCTTCGGGACTCCAGCTAAGGGCACAGATACGCAGTATTTT. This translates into CASSLALLTFGTPAKGTDTQYF.